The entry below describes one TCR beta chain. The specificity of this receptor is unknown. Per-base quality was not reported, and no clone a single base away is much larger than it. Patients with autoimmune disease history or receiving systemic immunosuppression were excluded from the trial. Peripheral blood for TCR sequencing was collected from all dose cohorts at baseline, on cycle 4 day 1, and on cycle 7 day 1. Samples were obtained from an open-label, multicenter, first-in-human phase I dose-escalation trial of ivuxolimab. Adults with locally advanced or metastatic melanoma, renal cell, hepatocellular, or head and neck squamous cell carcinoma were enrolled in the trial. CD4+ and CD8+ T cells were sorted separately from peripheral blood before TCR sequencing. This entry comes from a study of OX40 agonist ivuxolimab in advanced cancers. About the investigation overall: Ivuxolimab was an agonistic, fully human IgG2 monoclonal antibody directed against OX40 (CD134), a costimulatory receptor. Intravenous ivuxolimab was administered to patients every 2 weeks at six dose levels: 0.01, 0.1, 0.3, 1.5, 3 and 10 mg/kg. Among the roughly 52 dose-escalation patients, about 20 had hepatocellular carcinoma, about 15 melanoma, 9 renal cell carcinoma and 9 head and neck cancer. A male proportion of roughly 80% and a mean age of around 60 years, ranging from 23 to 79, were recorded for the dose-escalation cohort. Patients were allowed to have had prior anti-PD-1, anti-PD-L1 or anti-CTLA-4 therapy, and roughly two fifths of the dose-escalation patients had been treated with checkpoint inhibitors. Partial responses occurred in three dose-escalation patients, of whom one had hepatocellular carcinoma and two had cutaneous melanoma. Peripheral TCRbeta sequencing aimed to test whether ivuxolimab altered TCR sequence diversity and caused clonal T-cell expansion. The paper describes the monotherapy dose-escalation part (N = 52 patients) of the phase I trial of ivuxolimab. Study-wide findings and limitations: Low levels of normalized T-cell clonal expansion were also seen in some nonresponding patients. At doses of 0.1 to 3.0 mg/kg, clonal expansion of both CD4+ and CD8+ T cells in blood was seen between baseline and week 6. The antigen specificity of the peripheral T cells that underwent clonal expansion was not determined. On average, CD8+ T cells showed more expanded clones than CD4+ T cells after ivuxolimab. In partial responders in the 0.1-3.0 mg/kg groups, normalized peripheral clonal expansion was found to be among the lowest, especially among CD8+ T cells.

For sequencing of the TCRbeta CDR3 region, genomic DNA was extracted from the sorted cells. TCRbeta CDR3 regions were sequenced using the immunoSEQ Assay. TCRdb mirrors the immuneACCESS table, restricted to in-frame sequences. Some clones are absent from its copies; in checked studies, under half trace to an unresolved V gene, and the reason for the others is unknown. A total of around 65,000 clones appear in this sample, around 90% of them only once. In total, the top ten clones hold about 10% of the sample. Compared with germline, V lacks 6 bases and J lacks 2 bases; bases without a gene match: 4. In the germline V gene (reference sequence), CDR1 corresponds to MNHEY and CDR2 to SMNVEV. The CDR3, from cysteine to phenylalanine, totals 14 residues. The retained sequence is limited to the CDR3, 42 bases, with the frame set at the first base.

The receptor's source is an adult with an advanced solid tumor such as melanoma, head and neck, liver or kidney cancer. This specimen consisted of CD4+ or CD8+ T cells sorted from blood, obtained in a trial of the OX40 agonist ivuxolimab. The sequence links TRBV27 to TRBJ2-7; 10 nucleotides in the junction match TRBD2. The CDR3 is CASRRLAGAYEQYF. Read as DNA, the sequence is TGTGCCAGCAGAAGACTAGCGGGCGCCTACGAGCAGTACTTC.